The 7 T cell receptor beta chains in this list originate from one sample, sequenced in a study of spatial heterogeneity in lung cancer. Time point given: sample taken at primary tumor resection. The authors sequenced whole RNA from tumor, nontumor lung or frozen PBMC without sorting. TCRdb re-derived calls from the 5' RACE reads in MiXCR, one entry per CDR3 protein. This table holds some 83,000 distinct CDR3 sequences, approximately 21% found once. This sample comprised PBMCs, obtained at surgery. The origin of the receptors is a male donor with early-stage non-small cell lung cancer.

This clonotype was counted only a few times. The V gene is TRBV9, the J gene TRBJ2-7; 9 bases are a match to TRBD1. Germline lookup yields CDR1 SGDLS and CDR2 YYNGEE. V lost 0 bases, J lost 4 bases, and 2 bases stayed unmatched. CDR3 length: 14 amino acids. As DNA, the CDR3 is TGTGCCAGCAGCGTAGAGGGGACAGGGTACGAGCAGTACTTC. It codes for CASSVEGTGYEQYF.

This clonotype was counted ten times or more. The chain uses TRBV7-2 and TRBJ1-5; 7 bases align to TRBD1. Germline V CDR1 and CDR2: SGHTA, FQGNSA. V gave up 0 bases and J gave up 5 bases; unmatched junction bases: 4. The length of the CDR3 is 15 residues. CDR3 coding DNA: TGTGCCAGCAGCTTAGCGGGGACAGCCGATCAGCCCCAGCATTTT. Translating gives CASSLAGTADQPQHF.

This clonotype came up a few times. V usage is TRBV24-1 and J usage is TRBJ2-6, with D unclear. Trimming took 5 bases from V and 4 from J, leaving 8 bases between them. Germline loops: CDR1 KGHDR, CDR2 SFDVKD. The CDR3 spans 14 residues. CDR3 sequence: CATSVGRGANVLTF. The CDR3 coding sequence is TGTGCCACCAGTGTCGGGCGGGGGGCCAACGTCCTGACTTTC.

As DNA, the CDR3 is TGTGCCAGCAGCTTAGATCAGCGCAGCACAGATACGCAGTATTTT. Protein product: CASSLDQRSTDTQYF. The chain combines TRBV11-3 with TRBJ2-3; D call uncertain. The CDR3 consists of 15 residues. V shed 0 bases and J shed 0 bases, with 7 bases lying between them. Germline V gene lookup returns CDR1 SGHNT and CDR2 YENEEA.

This clonotype was found a few times. The chain combines TRBV28 with TRBJ2-7, with no clear D. The ends were cut back, 7 bases at V and 1 base at J, with 14 bases in the middle. This CDR3 region has 14 residues. The germline V gene has CDR1 MDHEN and CDR2 SYDVKM. The CDR3: CASTNPPFSYEQYF. The CDR3 nucleotides read TGTGCCAGCACCAACCCCCCCTTTTCCTACGAGCAGTACTTC.

In its sample, this clonotype was seen a few times. This chain joins TRBV6-1 and TRBJ2-7, with no clear D. Germline V lookup: CDR1 MNHNS, CDR2 SASEGT. With 4 bases removed from V and 6 bases from J, the gap between germline ends came to 7 bases. The CDR3 spans 11 residues. The CDR3 sequence is CASSASLEQYF. The CDR3 region has the DNA TGTGCCAGCAGTGCCTCCCTCGAGCAGTACTTC.

In its sample, this clonotype was seen a few times. This chain joins TRBV12-3 or TRBV12-4 and TRBJ2-7, with a weak D call TRBD2 (6 bases). The CDR3 has 15 amino acids. The V gene lost 5 bases and the J gene lost 2 bases, with 16 bases spanning the gap. The CDR3 loop reads CASSPHGSQTYEQYF. The DNA for the CDR3 is TGTGCCAGCAGTCCCCACGGGAGTCAAACCTACGAGCAGTACTTC.